The 18 T cell receptor beta chains listed next were all sequenced from one sample in a study of blood T cell repertoires in COVID-19. The repertoire was sequenced with immunoSEQ multiplex PCR; TCRdb's copy has only in-frame clones and lacks some. This table holds about 140,000 clones, roughly 84% found once. The sample taken for sequencing was peripheral blood. These receptors originate from a woman between 55 and 75 years old with acute or convalescent COVID-19.

The chain links TRBV6-4 to TRBJ1-1; the match to TRBD1 covers 9 bases. The CDR3 contains 14 residues. After removal of 4 bases from V and 8 bases from J, the junction contained 8 bases not matched to a gene. The germline V gene encodes CDR1 MRHNA and CDR2 SNTAGT. The chain's CDR3 is CASSASGTGREAFF. In nucleotides, the CDR3 is TGTGCCAGCAGTGCATCCGGGACAGGGAGGGAAGCTTTCTTT.

The V and J genes are TRBV29-1 and TRBJ2-7; weak D call: TRBD1 (5 bases). Deletions cut 1 base from V and 3 bases from J, with 10 bases between. The germline CDR1 and CDR2 sequences are SQVTM and ANQGSEA. The CDR3 is 13 residues long. CDR3 in DNA: TGCAGCGTTGAAGCAATGCAGGGCTACGAGCAGTACTTC. It is translated as CSVEAMQGYEQYF.

This clone was seen a single time. The genes are TRBV18 and TRBJ1-1; no definite D call. This CDR3 spans 14 amino acids. Germline V lookup: CDR1 KGHSH, CDR2 LQKENI. V shed 3 bases and J shed 2 bases, with 10 bases lying between them. CDR3 amino acids: CASSPLTANTEAFF. The CDR3, as DNA: TGTGCCAGCTCACCCTTAACAGCTAACACTGAAGCTTTCTTT.

The V gene is TRBV3-1 (or the pseudogene TRBV3-2), the J gene TRBJ1-1; the D gene is possibly TRBD1 (5 bases). Trimming shortened V by 0 bases and J by 4 bases, and 9 bases separated the two germline ends. The CDR3 has 14 residues. From germline, CDR1 is LGHDT and CDR2 YNNKEL (reference sequence). CDR3 DNA: TGTGCCAGCAGCCAAGATTGGGGGGGCACTGAAGCTTTCTTT. Amino acids: CASSQDWGGTEAFF.

The chain recombines TRBV6-5 with TRBJ2-1; 8 positions agree with TRBD1. V shed 6 bases, J shed 8 bases, and the junction held 9 bases outside the gene matches. The germline CDR1 and CDR2 sequences are MNHEY and SVGAGI. The CDR3 runs to 14 residues. CDR3 sequence reads: CASSSRPGGDEQFF. The CDR3 nucleotides read TGTGCCAGCAGCTCCAGACCAGGGGGCGATGAGCAGTTCTTC.

The V gene is TRBV19, the J gene TRBJ2-2; 8 bases map to TRBD1. Germline trimming cut 4 bases from V and 2 bases from J; bases unmatched to any gene: 3. Germline V CDR1 and CDR2: LNHDA, SQIVND (reference sequence). The CDR3 covers 15 residues. CDR3 residues: CASSRDRLNTGELFF. The CDR3 DNA reads TGTGCCAGTAGTAGGGACAGGCTAAACACCGGGGAGCTGTTTTTT. Full variable domain (remainder filled in from reference TRBV19 and TRBJ2-2): DGGITQSPKYLFRKEGQNVTLSCEQNLNHDAMYWYRQDPGQGLRLIYYSQIVNDFQKGDIAEGYSVSREKKESFPLTVTSAQKNPTAFYLCASSRDRLNTGELFFGEGSRLTVL.

The CDR3, as DNA: TGTGCCAGCAGTTACCGGGGACAGACTTTCTCCTACGAGCAGTACTTC. Amino acid sequence: CASSYRGQTFSYEQYF. The chain employs TRBV6-5 and TRBJ2-7; TRBD1 matches at 7 bases. The CDR3 spans 16 residues. Trimming removed 2 bases from V and 0 bases from J; junction bases left unmatched: 7. CDR1 and CDR2 (germline): MNHEY, SVGAGI.

This sequence joins TRBV6-2 or TRBV6-3 and TRBJ1-2, with a tentative D call TRBD1 (6 bases). CDR1 MNHEY and CDR2 SVGEGT come from the germline V gene. The CDR3 runs to 14 residues. The V gene lost 0 bases and the J gene lost 2 bases, with 7 bases spanning the gap. CDR3 region: CASSYSGQNYGYTF. CDR3 DNA sequence: TGTGCCAGCAGTTACTCCGGACAGAACTATGGCTACACCTTC.

V gene TRBV7-6 combines with J gene TRBJ1-1; possible D gene TRBD1, 6 bases. V lost 9 bases and J lost 1, with 18 bases in between. The germline CDR1 and CDR2 sequences are SGHVS and FNYEAQ. The CDR3 is 15 residues long. The CDR3 region is CASFVDSLRNTEAFF. CDR3 coding DNA: TGTGCCAGTTTTGTGGACAGCCTGAGGAACACTGAAGCTTTCTTT.

This chain connects TRBV6-5 to TRBJ2-1; TRBD1 matches at 10 bases. The V segment lost 0 bases and the J segment 8 bases; nucleotides outside the gene matches: 4. The germline gives CDR1 MNHEY, CDR2 SVGAGI. The CDR3 totals 15 residues. The CDR3 nucleotides read TGTGCCAGCAGTTACTCGAGGGGACAGGGGTATGAGCAGTTCTTC. Amino acids: CASSYSRGQGYEQFF.

J is TRBJ1-1 and V is TRBV29-1; TRBD1 might be the D (6 bases). CDR3 length equals 12 residues. CDR1 is SQVTM, CDR2 ANQGSEA, per germline. Deletions cut 6 bases from V and 4 bases from J, with 12 bases between. In DNA form, the CDR3 reads TGCAGCGTACGCAGGGGCCCCACTGAAGCTTTCTTT. It encodes CSVRRGPTEAFF.

The DNA of the CDR3 is TGTGCCAGCAGACGCGACAGTTGGTTCCCTGAAGCTTTCTTT. Its translation is CASRRDSWFPEAFF. The chain employs TRBV28 and TRBJ1-1; a possible D gene is TRBD1 (5 bases). Germline-derived CDR1 and CDR2 are MDHEN and SYDVKM. This CDR3 comprises 14 residues. V lost 6 bases to trimming and J lost 6 bases, with 17 bases between them.

Regarding this clone: This sample also contains other DNA sequences that code for the same CDR3. This chain joins TRBV28 and TRBJ1-5; no reliable D call. The CDR3 totals 14 residues. CDR1 is MDHEN, CDR2 SYDVKM, per germline. V lost 2 bases and J 4 bases, leaving 9 bases between the germline ends. CDR3 sequence: CASSLGQVNQPQHF. In nucleotides, the CDR3 is TGTGCCAGCAGTTTAGGGCAGGTAAATCAGCCCCAGCATTTT. The full variable domain, in which reference TRBV28 and TRBJ1-5 provide the parts outside the CDR3, is DVKVTQSSRYLVKRTGEKVFLECVQDMDHENMFWYRQDPGLGLRLIYFSYDVKMKEKGDIPEGYSVSREKKERFSLILESASTNQTSMYLCASSLGQVNQPQHFGDGTRLSIL.

J is TRBJ1-5 and V is TRBV19, with 8 bases identical to TRBD1. Germline trimming cut 1 base from V and 7 bases from J; bases unmatched to any gene: 6. The germline V gene has CDR1 LNHDA and CDR2 SQIVND (reference sequence). The CDR3 loop spans 15 amino acids. CDR3 region: CASSIGTGGGQPQHF. The CDR3 coding sequence is TGTGCCAGTAGTATAGGCACAGGGGGAGGGCAGCCCCAGCATTTT.

The chain carries TRBV19 and TRBJ1-1, with TRBD1 identical over 9 bases. Germline V lookup: CDR1 LNHDA, CDR2 SQIVND (reference sequence). The V and J ends lost 6 bases and 3 bases, in that order; junction bases with no gene match: 8. This CDR3 is 15 amino acids long. CDR3 sequence reads: CASSPQGAADTEAFF. The CDR3 nucleotides are TGTGCCAGTAGCCCACAGGGGGCTGCGGACACTGAAGCTTTCTTT.

The chain uses TRBV2 and TRBJ2-7; D may be TRBD2 (6 bases). CDR1 is SNHLY and CDR2 is FYNNEI in the germline V gene. V was shortened by 6 bases and J by 7 bases, with 16 bases between the two germline ends. The CDR3 runs 13 residues. Written as DNA, the CDR3 is TGTGCCAGCAGCCGGGGGTTCTCCCGGGAGCAGTACTTC. This gives the protein CASSRGFSREQYF. Combining the CDR3 with reference TRBV2 and TRBJ2-7 gives the whole variable domain EPEVTQTPSHQVTQMGQEVILRCVPISNHLYFYWYRQILGQKVEFLVSFYNNEISEKSEIFDDQFSVERPDGSNFTLKIRSTKLEDSAMYFCASSRGFSREQYFGPGTRLTVT.

This clone was seen more than once but under ten times. V usage is TRBV3-1 (or the pseudogene TRBV3-2) and J usage is TRBJ1-6; 7 bases line up with TRBD1. Germline V gene sequence: CDR1 LGHDT, CDR2 YNNKEL (reference sequence). Unmatched junction bases numbered 5, after V lost 4 bases and J lost 5 bases. The CDR3 covers 15 residues. The CDR3 bases are TGTGCCAGCAGCCCGACGCAGGGGGATAATTCACCCCTCCACTTT. It translates to CASSPTQGDNSPLHF.

V usage is TRBV7-8 and J usage is TRBJ2-3; maybe TRBD1 (6 bases). Germline-derived CDR1 and CDR2 are SGHVS and FQNEAQ. The CDR3 consists of 14 residues. V gave up 3 bases and J gave up 2 bases, with 9 bases separating them. CDR3 in amino acids: CASSFRGITDTQYF. The DNA for the CDR3 is TGTGCCAGCAGCTTCAGGGGAATCACAGATACGCAGTATTTT.